This T cell receptor beta chain was profiled in a study of T-cell reconstitution after alpha-beta-depleted transplantation in children. As it was prepared, the TCRbeta library received unique molecular identifiers. TCRdb redid the calling of the PCR reads with MiXCR, one entry per CDR3 protein. The sample lists about 540,000 distinct CDR3 sequences, approximately 20% seen once, with 3.3% in the top ten. Sequenced here: PBMCs from the stem cell graft donor, sampled from the stem cell graft. The receptor comes from a human donor who donated a stem cell graft to a child with acute lymphoblastic leukemia.

The CDR3 sequence: CASSWGARGETQYF. CDR3 bases: TGTGCCAGCAGTTGGGGAGCGCGGGGAGAGACCCAGTACTTC. The genes are TRBV6-5 and TRBJ2-5; the D gene is possibly TRBD2 (6 bases). V was cut by 4 bases and J by 4 bases, with 13 bases left in between. Germline CDR1 MNHEY, CDR2 SVGAGI. The CDR3 has 14 residues.